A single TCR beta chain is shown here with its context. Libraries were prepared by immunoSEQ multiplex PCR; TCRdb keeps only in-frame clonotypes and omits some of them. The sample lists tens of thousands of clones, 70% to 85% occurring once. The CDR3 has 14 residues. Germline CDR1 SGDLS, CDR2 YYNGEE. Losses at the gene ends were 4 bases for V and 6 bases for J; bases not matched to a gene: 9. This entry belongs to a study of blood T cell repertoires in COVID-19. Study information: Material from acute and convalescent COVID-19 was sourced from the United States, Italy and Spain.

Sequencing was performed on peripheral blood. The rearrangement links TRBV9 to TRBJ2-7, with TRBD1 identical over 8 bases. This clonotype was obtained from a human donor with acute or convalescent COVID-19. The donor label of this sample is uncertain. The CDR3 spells CASSLQGARSEQYF. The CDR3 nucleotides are TGTGCCAGCAGCCTCCAGGGGGCGCGGTCCGAGCAGTACTTC. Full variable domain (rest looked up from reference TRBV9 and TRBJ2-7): DSGVTQTPKHLITATGQRVTLRCSPRSGDLSVYWYQQSLDQGLQFLIQYYNGEERAKGNILERFSAQQFPDLHSELNLSSLELGDSALYFCASSLQGARSEQYFGPGTRLTVT.